This TCR beta chain was sequenced during a study of blood T cell repertoires in COVID-19. Study information: Italy, Spain and the United States were the sources of the convalescent and acute COVID-19 samples. T cells, B-cell-depleted T cells, or PBMCs supplied cDNA or gDNA.

Profiled with immunoSEQ multiplex PCR; TCRdb holds only in-frame clones, not every one. The sample lists 120,000 to 150,000 clones, 81% seen once, with approximately 8.4% in the top ten. The CDR3 contains 16 residues. Germline trimming cut 3 bases from V and 5 bases from J; bases unmatched to any gene: 7. Germline CDR1 is LNHDA and CDR2 is SQIVND (reference sequence). The V call is TRBV19, the J call TRBJ2-2; 9 bases are a match to TRBD1. Sequencing was carried out using peripheral blood. The receptor's source is a human donor with acute or convalescent COVID-19. The donor label of this sample is uncertain. DNA of the CDR3: TGTGCCAGTAGTATCGGGGGACAGGGTAGAACCGGGGAGCTGTTTTTT. It specifies CASSIGGQGRTGELFF.